A single sample is the source of the 16 T cell receptor beta chains below, sequenced in a study of blood T cells in healthy people across ages (dated by TCRdb to between 2015 and 2016). Libraries were constructed by 5' RACE. Sequencing was carried out with an Illumina HiSeq 2500. A second PCR of roughly 6 to 11 cycles was run with a J-beta primer mix and a sample-barcoded 5' primer. TCRdb ran its own pipeline on the public reads, namely fastp trimming at Q25 and MiXCR clone calling, and kept in-frame beta chains. CDR3 protein sequences are deduplicated, and each keeps its most common genes and DNA. For this sample the table gives 1.5 million to 2 million distinct CDR3 sequences, of which 40% to 55% were detected only once. The biggest ten clones account for approximately 2.1% of the sample. Material: blood. The receptor set was obtained from a woman in her forties in good health.

The chain is built from TRBV4-1 and TRBJ2-3; either TRBD1 or TRBD2 may fit D (5 bases each). The CDR3 contains 17 residues. Germline loops: CDR1 MGHRA, CDR2 YSYEKL. Trimming took off 4 bases at V and 4 bases at J, with 21 bases between the two ends. The CDR3 DNA sequence: TGCGCCAGCAGCCGAATAGGGACCCACCGTGGGGCAGATACGCAGTATTTT. Translated, it gives CASSRIGTHRGADTQYF.

The chain links TRBV9 to TRBJ2-3; D tentatively fits TRBD1 or TRBD2 (6 bases each). Per the germline V gene, CDR1 is SGDLS and CDR2 is YYNGEE. This CDR3 has 15 amino acids. Trimming pared 0 bases from V and 5 bases from J, leaving 13 bases between. The CDR3 DNA sequence: TGTGCCAGCAGCGTAGACGGGGGCCCTCGAGATACGCAGTATTTT. Translating it yields CASSVDGGPRDTQYF.

The gene calls are TRBV10-3 and TRBJ1-1; no definite D call. CDR1 and CDR2 from the germline V gene are ENHRY and SYGVKD. Trimming removed 5 bases at V and 4 bases at J, with 14 bases between. The CDR3 runs 14 residues. The CDR3: CAISFSGGVTEAFF. CDR3 nucleotide sequence: TGTGCCATCAGTTTCTCGGGAGGCGTCACTGAAGCTTTCTTT.

The chain joins TRBV2 to TRBJ2-5; 7 bases align to TRBD2. The end of the DNA is better explained by TRBJ2-7, so the J call may be wrong. The CDR3 covers 14 residues. Germline lookup yields CDR1 SNHLY and CDR2 FYNNEI. In DNA form, the CDR3 reads TGTGCCAGCAGTGGGCTAGCGGAAAACTACGAGCAGTACTTC. Translated, it gives CASSGLAENYEQYF.

This clonotype showed up just once. The gene calls are TRBV7-2 and TRBJ2-2, with D tentatively TRBD1 (5 bases). Per the germline V gene, CDR1 is SGHTA and CDR2 is FQGNSA. V lost 1 base and J lost 1, with 16 bases in between. The CDR3 consists of 18 residues. CDR3 residues: CASSLDQGAAQNTGELFF. The CDR3, as DNA: TGTGCCAGCAGCTTAGATCAAGGGGCGGCCCAGAACACCGGGGAGCTGTTTTTT.

This clonotype was observed a handful of times. The chain recombines TRBV28 with TRBJ2-5, with unresolved D. Trimming pared 10 bases from V and 5 bases from J, leaving 14 bases between. The CDR3 has 12 amino acids. Germline CDR1 reads MDHEN; CDR2 reads SYDVKM. CDR3 region: CATQLNGETQYF. The CDR3 bases are TGTGCCACCCAGTTGAATGGGGAGACCCAGTACTTC.

In its sample, this clonotype was seen a few times. The rearrangement links TRBV12-3 or TRBV12-4 to TRBJ2-7, with a possible D match to TRBD1 (5 bases). V was shortened by 4 bases and J by 6 bases, with 13 bases between the two germline ends. There are 13 residues in the CDR3. The CDR3 DNA sequence: TGTGCCAGCAGTTCCTCAGGGAAGCGCGAGCAGTACTTC. The encoded protein is CASSSSGKREQYF.

This clonotype occurred a few times. V usage is TRBV7-2 and J usage is TRBJ2-1; 7 positions match TRBD1. Losses at the gene ends were 0 bases for V and 3 bases for J; bases not matched to a gene: 2. The V gene's germline CDR1 is SGHTA and CDR2 FQGNSA. CDR3 length: 15 residues. The CDR3 spells CASSLAQGVYNEQFF. The DNA of the CDR3 is TGTGCCAGCAGCTTAGCGCAGGGGGTCTACAATGAGCAGTTCTTC.

The chain has TRBV20-1 and TRBJ1-2; 7 nucleotides line up with TRBD1. Germline CDR1 reads DFQATT; CDR2 reads SNEGSKA (reference sequence). This CDR3 has 13 amino acids. V was pared by 5 bases and J by 4 bases, with 7 bases of the junction left unmatched. The CDR3 is CSAASGGIYGYTF. The CDR3 DNA reads as TGCAGTGCTGCGTCAGGGGGGATCTATGGCTACACCTTC.

This clonotype was detected ten times or more. The V gene is TRBV29-1, the J gene TRBJ2-5, with 8 bases identical to TRBD1. The ends lost 2 bases at V and 3 bases at J; junction bases unmatched: 2. Per germline, CDR1 SQVTM and CDR2 ANQGSEA. This CDR3 region has 13 residues. The CDR3: CSVEQGAKETQYF. The DNA for the CDR3 is TGCAGCGTTGAACAGGGGGCCAAAGAGACCCAGTACTTC.

At least ten counts were recorded for this clonotype. The chain combines TRBV20-1 with TRBJ2-1, with 15 bases fitting TRBD2. V lost 3 bases, J lost 8 bases, and 5 bases stayed unmatched. The CDR3 has 15 residues. Germline CDR1 is DFQATT and CDR2 is SNEGSKA (reference sequence). CDR3 in DNA: TGCAGTGCTAGTGGACTAGCGGGGGGGAAGGATGAGCAGTTCTTC. Protein product: CSASGLAGGKDEQFF.

Turning to this clonotype: One base away lies a much larger clone, so this may be a sequencing read error. The V call is TRBV7-6, the J call TRBJ2-4, with D possibly TRBD1 on 6 matching bases. The J call is in doubt because the DNA end fits TRBJ2-7 better. CDR1 SGHVS and CDR2 FNYEAQ come from the germline V gene. This CDR3 is built from 13 residues. CDR3 in amino acids: CASSVNRDDEQYF. Here the CDR3 DNA reads TGTGCCAGCAGCGTAAACAGGGACGACGAGCAGTACTTC.

This clonotype was seen repeatedly, ten times or more. V and J are TRBV20-1 and TRBJ2-5; D unresolved. V dropped 5 bases and J dropped 2 bases, with 12 bases sitting between them. Germline V gene sequence: CDR1 DFQATT, CDR2 SNEGSKA (reference sequence). This CDR3 is 13 amino acids long. The CDR3 spells CSALDSFQETQYF. The CDR3 DNA is TGCAGTGCTCTTGACTCCTTTCAAGAGACCCAGTACTTC.

V gene TRBV6-5 combines with J gene TRBJ2-1; 9 nucleotides align to TRBD1. Losses at the gene ends were 2 bases for V and 8 bases for J; bases not matched to a gene: 13. CDR1 is MNHEY, CDR2 SVGAGI, per germline. The CDR3 spans 17 residues. The CDR3 spells CASSYVPRDRATHEQFF. Here the CDR3 DNA reads TGTGCCAGCAGTTACGTCCCTCGGGACAGGGCTACCCATGAGCAGTTCTTC.

This chain links TRBV20-1 with TRBJ2-3, with D possibly matching TRBD2 (7 bases). V lost 4 bases and J 4 bases, leaving 21 bases between the germline ends. CDR3 length: 16 residues. The V gene's germline CDR1 is DFQATT and CDR2 SNEGSKA (reference sequence). CDR3 amino acids: CSANTGRRGASDTQYF. Written as DNA, the CDR3 is TGCAGTGCTAACACAGGCCGACGGGGGGCCTCAGATACGCAGTATTTT.

Notes on this clonotype: The junction does not match germline at one end; this may be a read error. The chain links TRBV7-1 to TRBJ2-5, with 8 bases aligning to TRBD2. The J call is uncertain, as TRBJ2-1 better fits the DNA end. TRBV7-1 is classed as an ORF, of uncertain function. This CDR3 has 16 amino acids. The CDR3 bases are TGTGCCGGCAGCCCAGCGGGAGCGGGACTCCAAGAGACCCAGTTCTTC. It specifies CAGSPAGAGLQETQFF.